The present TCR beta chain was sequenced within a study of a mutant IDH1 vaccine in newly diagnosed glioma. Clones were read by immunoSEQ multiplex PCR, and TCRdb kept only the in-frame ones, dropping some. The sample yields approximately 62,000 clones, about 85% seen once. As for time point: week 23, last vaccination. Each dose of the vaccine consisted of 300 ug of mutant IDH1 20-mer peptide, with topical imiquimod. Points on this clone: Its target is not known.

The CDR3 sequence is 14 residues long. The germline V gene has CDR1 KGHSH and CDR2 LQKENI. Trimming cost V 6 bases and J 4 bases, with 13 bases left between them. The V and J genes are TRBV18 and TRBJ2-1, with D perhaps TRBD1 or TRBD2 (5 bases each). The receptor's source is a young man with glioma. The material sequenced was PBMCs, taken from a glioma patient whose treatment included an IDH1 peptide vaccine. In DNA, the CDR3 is TGTGCCAGCTCCCCGGGCGAGGGGTACAATGAGCAGTTCTTC. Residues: CASSPGEGYNEQFF.